These 25 T cell receptor beta chains share one sample of origin, sequenced in a study of cytomegalovirus exposure and HLA in healthy donors. It was with 60 Vbeta and 13 Jbeta primers that the PCR ran. Data came from immunoSEQ multiplex PCR; TCRdb stores just in-frame clones and leaves some out. The table lists roughly 230,000 clones, 70% to 90% of them singletons, with about 0.25% in the top ten. The sequenced material came from PBMCs. The source is a girl aged 2-15 years in good health and CMV-seronegative.

This clone has a handful of counts. One junction end does not reproduce the germline sequence, and a read error may be involved. This chain uses TRBV7-9 with TRBJ1-1; a possible D gene is TRBD1 (6 bases). Germline CDR1 and CDR2: SEHNR and FQNEAQ (reference sequence). The CDR3 covers 12 residues. The CDR3 DNA follows: TGTTCCAGCAGCTTAGACAGGCCTGAAGCTTTCTTT. This encodes CSSSLDRPEAFF.

The genes are TRBV9 and TRBJ1-2; TRBD1 might be the D (6 bases). The germline V gene has CDR1 SGDLS and CDR2 YYNGEE. The V gene lost 6 bases and the J gene lost 5 bases, with 11 bases spanning the gap. There are 12 residues in the CDR3. CDR3 residues: CASTSGQYGYTF. DNA of the CDR3: TGTGCCAGCACCTCGGGACAATATGGCTACACCTTC.

The chain recombines TRBV27 with TRBJ2-7; the D gene is possibly TRBD2 (5 bases). Trimming shortened V by 5 bases and J by 12 bases, and 53 bases separated the two germline ends. The CDR3 runs 24 residues. Germline V gene sequence: CDR1 MNHEY, CDR2 SMNVEV (reference sequence). For the CDR3, the DNA is TGTGCCAGCAGTCCTCAAAATTTCAGCCGATCGGGATTTTTGGGTATTATGCGCCCTACGAGCAGGTACTTC. This sequence encodes CASSPQNFSRSGFLGIMRPTSRYF.

For this clone: At one end the junction does not follow the germline gene, possibly because of a read error. The same CDR3 arises from other DNA sequences in this sample as well. This rearrangement joins TRBV27 to TRBJ1-3; no clear D gene. The germline CDR1 and CDR2 sequences are MNHEY and SMNVEV (reference sequence). CDR3 size: 15 residues. In nucleotides, the CDR3 is TGTGCCAGCAGCCATGGTCCGGCGGGAGGAAACACCATATACTTT. Its translation: CASSHGPAGGNTIYF.

This chain uses TRBV19 with TRBJ2-1; 10 bases are shared with TRBD1. Germline CDR1 and CDR2: LNHDA and SQIVND (reference sequence). With 3 bases clipped from V and 6 bases from J, the junction kept 5 bases outside the gene matches. This CDR3 has 15 amino acids. CDR3: CASSIPGTGVNEQFF. The CDR3 DNA reads TGTGCCAGTAGTATCCCCGGGACAGGGGTCAATGAGCAGTTCTTC.

The chain has TRBV30 and TRBJ2-6; D gene ambiguous. Germline-derived CDR1 and CDR2 are GTSNPN and SVGIG (reference sequence). CDR3 length: 12 amino acids. V lost 8 bases to trimming and J lost 2 bases, with 7 bases between them. The DNA of the CDR3 is TGTGCCGGTAACACTGGGGCCAACGTCCTGACTTTC. It is translated as CAGNTGANVLTF.

This sequence joins TRBV7-6 and TRBJ2-3; TRBD2 matches at 7 bases. The CDR3 totals 17 residues. The J segment lost 0 bases and the V segment lost 8 bases, leaving 14 bases of the junction unmatched. Looked up from germline, CDR1 is SGHVS and CDR2 is FNYEAQ. The CDR3 region has the DNA TGTGCCAGCTCTAGCGGCCCTCCTACCTCTAGCACAGATACGCAGTATTTT. Residues: CASSSGPPTSSTDTQYF.

Regarding this clone: The junction departs from germline at one end; a sequencing error may be responsible. V is TRBV7-9 and J is TRBJ1-2; D gene ambiguous. Germline V gene lookup returns CDR1 SEHNR and CDR2 FQNEAQ (reference sequence). The CDR3 has 15 residues. CDR3 DNA: TGTTCCAGCAGCCCTAAAGGCCCAGGAAACTATGGCTACACCTTC. Amino acid sequence: CSSSPKGPGNYGYTF.

The chain has TRBV7-2 and TRBJ2-3, with a weak D call TRBD2 (5 bases). V was trimmed by 3 bases and J by 2 bases, leaving 9 bases between them. Germline assignment: CDR1 SGHTA and CDR2 FQGNSA. The CDR3 loop spans 14 amino acids. This CDR3 reads CASSLDFLTDTQYF. CDR3 nucleotides: TGTGCCAGCAGCTTGGACTTCCTCACAGATACGCAGTATTTT.

The table lists this clone with a few counts. The V and J genes are TRBV5-1 and TRBJ1-1; D not certain. Germline V gene sequence: CDR1 SGHRS, CDR2 YFSETQ. Trimming took off 0 bases at V and 3 bases at J, with 9 bases between the two ends. The CDR3 spans 14 residues. CDR3 nucleotide sequence: TGCGCCAGCAGCTTGGTCGGGTGGGACACTGAAGCTTTCTTT. Translated: CASSLVGWDTEAFF.

J is TRBJ2-2 and V is TRBV11-3, with D possibly being TRBD1 (6 bases). This CDR3 has 13 amino acids. The germline V gene has CDR1 SGHNT and CDR2 YENEEA. V lost 5 bases and J lost 5, with 9 bases in between. Here the CDR3 DNA reads TGTGCCAGCAGCCTCAGGGGTACCGGGGAGCTGTTTTTT. Translating it yields CASSLRGTGELFF. Variable domain in full (rest from reference TRBV11-3 and TRBJ2-2): EAGVVQSPRYKIIEKKQPVAFWCNPISGHNTLYWYLQNLGQGPELLIRYENEEAVDDSQLPKDRFSAERLKGVDSTLKIQPAELGDSAVYLCASSLRGTGELFFGEGSRLTVL.

This clone was recorded a few times. The genes are TRBV10-3 and TRBJ2-7, with D unresolved. Between the trimmed V and J ends, which lost 3 bases and 4 bases, there was a span of 16 bases. From germline, CDR1 is ENHRY and CDR2 SYGVKD. The CDR3 is made up of 15 amino acids. CDR3 in amino acids: CAISDPFGRVYEQYF. The CDR3 nucleotides are TGTGCCATCAGTGACCCCTTTGGTCGAGTATACGAGCAGTACTTC.

This chain joins TRBV7-3 and TRBJ2-1, with 10 bases that match TRBD1. Germline values: CDR1 SGHTA, CDR2 FQGTGA. The CDR3 runs to 18 residues. Unmatched junction bases numbered 12, after V lost 1 base and J lost 6 bases. The CDR3 sequence is CASSLKGPGTGAVNEQFF. CDR3 nucleotide sequence: TGTGCCAGCAGCTTAAAGGGGCCCGGGACAGGGGCTGTCAATGAGCAGTTCTTC.

The rearrangement uses TRBV4-1 and TRBJ2-2; maybe TRBD2 (7 bases). V dropped 0 bases and J dropped 7 bases, with 27 bases sitting between them. The CDR3 length is 20 residues. Germline V gene data show CDR1 as MGHRA and CDR2 as YSYEKL. CDR3 bases: TGCGCCAGCAGCCAAGATGTGGGGGCTAGCGGCTATCGAGTTAACGGGGAGCTGTTTTTT. Amino acids: CASSQDVGASGYRVNGELFF.

This clone was counted a single time. The chain recombines TRBV5-4 with TRBJ1-1; D is ambiguous. Germline values: CDR1 SGHNT, CDR2 YYREEE (reference sequence). Trimming took off 2 bases at V and 2 bases at J, with 13 bases between the two ends. The CDR3 spans 15 residues. The CDR3, as DNA: TGTGCCAGCAGCTTTGCATCAAAGCCAAACACTGAAGCTTTCTTT. It codes for CASSFASKPNTEAFF.

This clone has more than one count but fewer than ten. V usage is TRBV5-1 and J usage is TRBJ2-5; the match to TRBD1 covers 10 bases. V dropped 0 bases and J dropped 4; count of bases not matched to a gene: 3. Germline V gene lookup returns CDR1 SGHRS and CDR2 YFSETQ. The CDR3 is made up of 15 amino acids. The CDR3 is CASSLVGDRGETQYF. In nucleotides, the CDR3 is TGCGCCAGCAGCTTGGTAGGGGACAGGGGAGAGACCCAGTACTTC. Full variable domain (missing parts from reference TRBV5-1 and TRBJ2-5): KAGVTQTPRYLIKTRGQQVTLSCSPISGHRSVSWYQQTPGQGLQFLFEYFSETQRNKGNFPGRFSGRQFSNSRSEMNVSTLELGDSALYLCASSLVGDRGETQYFGPGTRLLVL.

The V call is TRBV5-1, the J call TRBJ2-1, with TRBD2 matching over 10 bases. With V trimmed by 2 bases and J by 6 bases, 2 bases remained unmatched. There are 14 residues in the CDR3. The germline CDR1 and CDR2 sequences are SGHRS and YFSETQ. CDR3 sequence (DNA): TGCGCCAGCAGCTTCCTAGCGGGAGTCAATGAGCAGTTCTTC. It codes for CASSFLAGVNEQFF.

The gene calls are TRBV19 and TRBJ2-7, with 7 bases aligning to TRBD2. V was clipped by 6 bases and J by 2 bases; unmatched bases: 13. Germline V gene lookup returns CDR1 LNHDA and CDR2 SQIVND (reference sequence). The CDR3 is 16 residues long. The CDR3 reads CASSPASGSFAYEQYF. In DNA form, the CDR3 reads TGTGCCAGTAGCCCGGCTAGCGGCTCCTTCGCCTACGAGCAGTACTTC.

A single count supports this clone. This chain joins TRBV5-1 and TRBJ2-6, with TRBD1 as a possible D gene (6 bases). CDR1 and CDR2 (germline): SGHRS, YFSETQ. V lost 0 bases to trimming and J lost 0 bases, with 13 bases between them. This CDR3 region has 18 residues. CDR3: CASSLAGTRDSGANVLTF. In nucleotides, the CDR3 is TGCGCCAGCAGCTTGGCCGGGACAAGGGACTCTGGGGCCAACGTCCTGACTTTC.

The chain recombines TRBV5-1 with TRBJ2-7; 7 nucleotides line up with TRBD1. Germline-derived CDR1 and CDR2 are SGHRS and YFSETQ. V was clipped by 0 bases and J by 4 bases; unmatched bases: 4. The CDR3 loop spans 14 amino acids. The DNA for the CDR3 is TGCGCCAGCAGCTTGGACAGGGGCGGTTACGAGCAGTACTTC. It encodes CASSLDRGGYEQYF.

The V and J genes are TRBV7-9 and TRBJ2-3; 9 nucleotides line up with TRBD2. The V gene's germline CDR1 is SEHNR and CDR2 FQNEAQ (reference sequence). The V gene end was trimmed by 1 base and the J gene end by 3 bases; junction bases not matched to a gene: 14. The CDR3 spans 19 residues. The CDR3 DNA is TGTGCCAGCAGCTTAGGGTGGTCGCGGGGGGGAACAACGACAGATACGCAGTATTTT. Translating gives CASSLGWSRGGTTTDTQYF. The variable domain in full, with the rest retrieved from reference TRBV7-9 and TRBJ2-3, is DTGVSQNPRHKITKRGQNVTFRCDPISEHNRLYWYRQTLGQGPEFLTYFQNEAQLEKSRLLSDRFSAERPKGSFSTLEIQRTEQGDSAMYLCASSLGWSRGGTTTDTQYFGPGTRLTVL.

The chain recombines TRBV14 with TRBJ2-6; possibly TRBD1 for D (6 bases). The CDR3 is 16 residues long. Germline CDR1 and CDR2: SGHDN and FVKESK. V lost 5 bases and J 2 bases, leaving 13 bases between the germline ends. CDR3 DNA sequence: TGTGCCAGCAGCAGACTACAGGGACCTGGGGCCAACGTCCTGACTTTC. Amino acids: CASSRLQGPGANVLTF.

This chain links TRBV25-1 with TRBJ1-2; TRBD1 might be the D (5 bases). CDR1 and CDR2 from the germline V gene are MGHDK and SYGVNS. Deletions cut 3 bases from V and 4 bases from J, with 15 bases between. The CDR3 extends over 15 amino acids. The CDR3 loop reads CASSDPAGRTYGYTF. The CDR3 DNA follows: TGTGCCAGCAGTGACCCGGCAGGGAGGACCTATGGCTACACCTTC.

V usage is TRBV7-9 and J usage is TRBJ2-7; D may be TRBD2 (5 bases). Trimming pared 6 bases from V and 3 bases from J, leaving 12 bases between. Germline loops: CDR1 SEHNR, CDR2 FQNEAQ (reference sequence). This CDR3 comprises 13 residues. The CDR3 region has the DNA TGTGCCAGCAGTTCGGGCCGGGACTACGAGCAGTACTTC. Translating it yields CASSSGRDYEQYF.

The chain is built from TRBV12-5 and TRBJ2-3; perhaps TRBD1 as D (6 bases). Germline V lookup: CDR1 LGHNT, CDR2 FRNRAP. V dropped 8 bases and J dropped 5 bases, with 20 bases sitting between them. The CDR3 has 15 amino acids. DNA of the CDR3: TGTGCTAGTAGTCTAACCACCAGGGGTCTAGATACGCAGTATTTT. Translated, it gives CASSLTTRGLDTQYF.